The subject of this entry is one TCR beta chain. This clone is categorized as large (0.1 to 1%). There is no known antigen for this receptor. Nothing much larger sits one base from this clone, and base qualities are not available. TCRbeta CDR3 regions were amplified from genomic DNA using the immunoSEQ Assay, a bias-controlled multiplex PCR. Per the source publication's procedure: Nucleated cell counts per sample were estimated from amplification of reference gene primers within the assay. Sequence reads were collapsed and filtered to measure the absolute abundance of every unique TCRbeta CDR3 rearrangement. For each sample, productive Simpson clonality was calculated as the square root of Simpson's diversity index across productive rearrangements. TCRdb re-hosts the immuneACCESS table, in-frame sequences only. Its copies lack some clones; in the studies checked, an unresolved V gene accounts for under half of them, and the cause for the rest is not known. The DNA was the basis for D and trimming; V, J and clone size are from that table. This sample has roughly 75,000 clones in its table, and about 93% of those were observed once. In total, the top ten clones hold less than 8.5% of the sample.

Each collaborating institution followed its own protocols to collect whole blood in K2EDTA tubes. Collaborator samples were shipped for TCRbeta analysis as frozen whole blood, isolated PBMCs, or DNA extracted from either sample type. This sample is part of a study of blood T cell repertoires in COVID-19 (dated by TCRdb to 2020 to 2021). About the full investigation: The collaborator samples originated in the United States, Italy and Spain and spanned the acute and convalescent phases of COVID-19. The prospective study material was composed of cDNA or gDNA derived from T cells, B-cell-depleted T cells, or PBMCs. Where available, HLA class I and class II types were obtained from metadata supplied by the sample provider rather than from assay-based typing. Samples came from the ongoing ImmuneRACE study (first 160 participants) plus 1,254 subjects from 6 global collaborators. The dataset comprised deeply sampled blood TCRbeta repertoires from subjects exposed to, actively infected with, or recovered from COVID-19. Sample metadata almost always included a de-identified subject ID, COVID-19 status, age in years and sex. A freely available public database, intended as a resource for researchers studying the immune response to SARS-CoV-2, is where the repertoires were released.

Unmatched junction bases come to 3, with V trimmed by 3 bases and J by 11 bases. The cysteine opens and the phenylalanine closes a CDR3 of 13 amino acids. Only the CDR3 DNA stays, 39 bases, in frame from base 1. Based on the germline V gene, the CDR1 and CDR2 sequences are SGDLS and YYNGEE. Broader findings and caveats from the paper: How much clinical and demographic metadata was included differed by source and by participant, and the metadata was provided uncurated.

This clonotype was sampled from a human donor in a cohort sampled during active COVID-19. Input material: peripheral blood. The V gene is TRBV9 and the J gene is TRBJ1-4; 11 nucleotides in the junction match TRBD1. The CDR3 corresponds to CASSGGTGGKLFF. The nucleotide sequence reads as follows: TGTGCCAGCAGCGGAGGGACAGGGGGGAAACTGTTTTTT. This CDR3, with the reference TRBV9 and TRBJ1-4 proteins standing in past its ends, gives the full variable domain DSGVTQTPKHLITATGQRVTLRCSPRSGDLSVYWYQQSLDQGLQFLIQYYNGEERAKGNILERFSAQQFPDLHSELNLSSLELGDSALYFCASSGGTGGKLFFGSGTQLSVL.